Included here is one TCR beta chain sequence, with context. No antigen is known for it. The sample is drawn from a study of T cells in Graves' hyperthyroidism and ophthalmopathy. Germline loops: CDR1 MGHRA, CDR2 YSYEKL. The CDR3 totals 15 residues. The V end was cut by 4 bases, the J end by 2 bases, with 15 bases between. Stable hyperthyroidism: no ophthalmopathy progression over 18 months of follow-up. Study results and caveats: In blood, most of the thyroid clonotypes expanded above 0.001 were also present.

TCR beta CDR3 regions were amplified from RNA transcripts. The HTBI primer set served for first-round RT-PCR of the TCR CDR3. A single record per CDR3 protein comes from TCRdb applying MiXCR to the multiplex PCR reads. The sample includes 300,000 to 400,000 distinct CDR3 sequences, roughly 13% of them seen just once. This clonotype was obtained from a woman aged 55-70 years with Graves' hyperthyroidism. Sequencing was carried out using blood. J is TRBJ2-7 and V is TRBV4-1; D is possibly TRBD1 (5 bases). CDR3 DNA sequence: TGCGCCAGCAGCCGAGAAGACAGACCCCCCTACGAGCAGTACTTC. As protein: CASSREDRPPYEQYF.